These T cell receptor beta chains were read from a single sample in a study of T-cell reconstitution after alpha-beta-depleted transplantation in children. TCRdb reprocessed the PCR reads with MiXCR, giving one entry per CDR3 protein. This table holds about 500,000 distinct CDR3 sequences, approximately 29% found once. Source: PBMCs from the stem cell graft donor, taken from the stem cell graft. These receptors all stem from a human donor who donated a stem cell graft to a child with aplastic anemia. The CDR3 runs from the conserved cysteine through the conserved F or W. The D gene is left open where the match is weak. Clone size is not always given. Where it is, it says once, few, many or a class for expanded clones.

NA	TRBD2	TRBV6-2/TRBV6-3	TRBJ2-1	CASKPSGRAQSYNEQFF	TGTGCCAGCAAACCTAGCGGGAGGGCCCAGTCCTACAATGAGCAGTTCTTC
many	NA	TRBV30	TRBJ2-4	CAWSVGGLAKNIQYF	TGTGCCTGGAGTGTAGGTGGATTAGCCAAAAACATTCAGTACTTC
NA	TRBD1	TRBV30	TRBJ1-5	CAWRGGTGNQPQHF	TGTGCCTGGAGGGGCGGGACAGGGAATCAGCCCCAGCATTTT
few	TRBD1	TRBV28	TRBJ1-2	CASSSRDRADGYTF	TGTGCCAGCAGTTCAAGGGACAGGGCGGATGGCTACACCTTC
NA	NA	TRBV28	TRBJ1-2	CASSERIYGYTF	TGTGCCAGCAGTGAAAGGATCTATGGCTACACCTTC
few	NA	TRBV6-1	TRBJ1-4	CASSDLGQGNEKLFF	TGTGCCAGCAGCGACCTGGGGCAGGGTAATGAAAAACTGTTTTTT
NA	NA	TRBV3-1	TRBJ2-7	CASSQDSSQGYEQYF	TGTGCCAGCAGCCAAGATTCCTCGCAAGGCTACGAGCAGTACTTC
NA	NA	TRBV5-5	TRBJ2-7	CASSLVGSSKRSYEQYF	TGTGCCAGCAGCTTGGTAGGCTCCTCTAAACGTTCCTACGAGCAGTACTTC
few	NA	TRBV29-1	TRBJ1-2	CSVEGPGAPYSYGYTF	TGCAGCGTTGAAGGGCCAGGGGCCCCATACTCCTATGGCTACACCTTC
NA	NA	TRBV12-3/TRBV12-4	TRBJ1-2	CASSFDSKTGYTF	TGTGCCAGCAGTTTCGACAGCAAAACTGGCTACACCTTC
NA	NA	TRBV20-1	TRBJ2-1	CSARNRNSYNEQFF	TGCAGTGCTAGAAACAGAAACTCATACAATGAGCAGTTCTTC
once	NA	TRBV7-7	TRBJ2-2	CASSLAGSVELFF	TGTGCCAGCAGCTTAGCAGGATCGGTGGAGCTGTTTTTT
few	NA	TRBV29-1	TRBJ1-1	CSALNTEAFF	TGCAGCGCCTTGAACACTGAAGCTTTCTTT
NA	NA	TRBV4-3	TRBJ2-5	CASSQGFLTTETQYF	TGCGCCAGCAGCCAAGGATTTCTAACAACAGAGACCCAGTACTTC
few	TRBD2	TRBV6-2/TRBV6-3	TRBJ2-1	CASSYRLAGRDEQFF	TGTGCCAGCAGTTACCGTCTAGCGGGAAGAGATGAGCAGTTCTTC
few	TRBD1	TRBV20-1	TRBJ1-6	CSARDLNRGSHSPLHF	TGCAGTGCTAGAGATCTCAACAGGGGGTCTCATTCACCCCTCCACTTT
NA	NA	TRBV11-2	TRBJ2-1	CASSLVPSPREWGRYNEQFF	TGTGCCAGCAGCTTAGTTCCTTCCCCCAGGGAGTGGGGTCGGTACAATGAGCAGTTCTTC
NA	NA	TRBV29-1	TRBJ1-2	CSVVGLGEANYGYTF	TGCAGCGTTGTGGGCCTGGGGGAGGCTAACTATGGCTACACCTTC
few	NA	TRBV12-3/TRBV12-4	TRBJ1-1	CASRLTVNTEAFF	TGTGCCAGCAGGTTGACAGTGAACACTGAAGCTTTCTTT
NA	NA	TRBV29-1	TRBJ1-1	CSVEDRGRGTEAFF	TGCAGCGTTGAAGACCGAGGACGGGGAACTGAAGCTTTCTTT
NA	NA	TRBV18	TRBJ1-1	CASSPSSEYEAFF	TGTGCCAGCTCGCCCTCCTCTGAGTACGAAGCTTTCTTT
few	TRBD2	TRBV29-1	TRBJ2-1	CSVGGLAGDYEQFF	TGCAGCGTTGGGGGGCTAGCGGGAGACTATGAGCAGTTCTTC
NA	NA	TRBV28	TRBJ2-1	CASSLEMGPSEQFF	TGTGCCAGCAGTTTAGAGATGGGGCCGTCTGAGCAGTTCTTC
few	NA	TRBV14	TRBJ1-2	CASSQADSRFYGYTF	TGTGCCAGCAGCCAAGCGGACAGTAGATTCTATGGCTACACCTTC
few	NA	TRBV29-1	TRBJ2-2	CSVHPRSSPGELFF	TGCAGCGTTCACCCTCGGTCCAGTCCCGGGGAGCTGTTTTTT
NA	TRBD1	TRBV6-1	TRBJ2-6	CASSPGQGAGGANVLTF	TGTGCCAGCAGCCCAGGACAGGGGGCGGGTGGGGCCAACGTCCTGACTTTC
NA	NA	TRBV20-1	TRBJ1-1	CSASPAGTMNTEAFF	TGCAGTGCTTCCCCAGCGGGGACAATGAACACTGAAGCTTTCTTT
NA	TRBD1	TRBV29-1	TRBJ2-3	CSASRGTGGTDTQYF	TGCAGCGCGAGCCGCGGGACAGGGGGCACAGATACGCAGTATTTT
many	NA	TRBV7-9	TRBJ2-1	CASSSKSAGIYNEQFF	TGTGCCAGCAGCTCCAAGTCGGCGGGGATATACAATGAGCAGTTCTTC
NA	NA	TRBV10-3	TRBJ1-1	CAITNEAATEAFF	TGTGCCATCACCAACGAGGCCGCCACTGAAGCTTTCTTT
many	NA	TRBV6-1	TRBJ2-5	CASSLRQKETQYF	TGTGCCAGCAGCCTGAGACAGAAAGAGACCCAGTACTTC
NA	NA	TRBV12-5	TRBJ1-2	CASGLVLGDTGPNYGYTF	TGTGCTAGTGGTTTGGTACTGGGCGACACAGGTCCAAACTATGGCTACACCTTC
few	NA	TRBV14	TRBJ2-1	CASSQDSGRYEQFF	TGTGCCAGCAGCCAAGATTCAGGCCGGTATGAGCAGTTCTTC